Listed below are T cell receptor beta chains from one sample, sequenced in a study of cytomegalovirus exposure and HLA in healthy donors. Generated by immunoSEQ multiplex PCR, the TCRdb table keeps only in-frame clones and is missing some. The table records roughly 120,000 clones, 73% of them present only once. The sequenced material came from PBMCs. The receptors derive from a man aged 35-49 years in good health and CMV-seronegative. CDR3s include the opening cysteine and the closing phenylalanine or tryptophan.

V gene: TRBV7-8
J gene: TRBJ2-3
CDR3 protein: CASRPRVGGHTDTQYF

V gene: TRBV4-2
J gene: TRBJ2-5
CDR3 protein: CASSQTTSGQETQYF

V gene: TRBV19
J gene: TRBJ1-1
CDR3 protein: CASSTRTGGAPFEAFF

V gene: TRBV4-1
J gene: TRBJ2-1
CDR3 protein: CASSQDVTSVGNEQFF

V gene: TRBV19
J gene: TRBJ1-1
CDR3 protein: CASGTAEAFF

V gene: TRBV4-2
J gene: TRBJ2-5
CDR3 protein: CASSPTLGGQETQYF

V gene: TRBV25-1
J gene: TRBJ1-1
CDR3 protein: CASSGYRGAEAFF

V gene: TRBV6-6
J gene: TRBJ1-6
CDR3 protein: CASSPVGDSPLHF

V gene: TRBV5-4
J gene: TRBJ1-2
CDR3 protein: CASSSRTSTDGYTF

V gene: TRBV10-3
J gene: TRBJ1-1
CDR3 protein: CAIRDLGGQEAFF

V gene: TRBV11-2
J gene: TRBJ1-2
CDR3 protein: CASSLTRDRGGYTF

V gene: TRBV5-1
J gene: TRBJ1-3
CDR3 protein: CASSPEAGSSGNTIYF

V gene: TRBV10-1
J gene: TRBJ2-5
CDR3 protein: CASSCSGETQYF

V gene: TRBV4-1
J gene: TRBJ2-5
CDR3 protein: CASSQGLAGETQYF

V gene: TRBV6-5
J gene: TRBJ2-1
CDR3 protein: CASSYSSGNEQFF

V gene: TRBV19
J gene: TRBJ1-6
CDR3 protein: CASSDGARGNSPLHF

V gene: TRBV9
J gene: TRBJ2-3
CDR3 protein: CASGTSGGGGTDTQYF

V gene: TRBV5-6
J gene: TRBJ2-2
CDR3 protein: CASSDTGGTGELFF

V gene: TRBV6-5
J gene: TRBJ2-7
CDR3 protein: CASSRDRGGYEQYF

V gene: TRBV6-1
J gene: TRBJ1-2
CDR3 protein: CASSEAQNLYGYTF

V gene: TRBV30
J gene: TRBJ1-1
CDR3 protein: CAWSDGQNTEAFF

V gene: TRBV10-3
J gene: TRBJ2-3
CDR3 protein: CAISGNSGGTDTQYF

V gene: TRBV29-1
J gene: TRBJ1-4
CDR3 protein: CSVQVRGTVAEKLFF

V gene: TRBV9
J gene: TRBJ2-7
CDR3 protein: CASSARQGANEQYF

V gene: TRBV6-4
J gene: TRBJ2-1
CDR3 protein: CASSPTSGGANEQFF

V gene: TRBV19
J gene: TRBJ1-4
CDR3 protein: CASSLLQGAREKLFF

V gene: TRBV2
J gene: TRBJ2-3
CDR3 protein: CASSIAGGLFSTDTQYF

V gene: TRBV9
J gene: TRBJ1-1
CDR3 protein: CASSVSSTVNTEAFF

V gene: TRBV7-8
J gene: TRBJ2-1
CDR3 protein: CASSSGGGEQFF

V gene: TRBV10-3
J gene: TRBJ1-1
CDR3 protein: CAISEIQGAGSTEAFF

V gene: TRBV25-1
J gene: TRBJ2-1
CDR3 protein: CASSDAGLGYNEQFF